This T cell receptor (beta chain) was profiled in a study of identical twins. This clonotype was seen a handful of times. Trimming removed 5 bases from V and 3 bases from J, with 10 bases in between. The germline V gene has CDR1 SGHTA and CDR2 FQGNSA. There are 13 residues in the CDR3. TCRdb re-derived calls from the 5' RACE reads in MiXCR, one entry per CDR3 protein. The sample has under 500,000 distinct CDR3 sequences; about 13% are singletons. Another study also made use of these data, one on yellow fever vaccine responses in identical twins.

What was sequenced was CD4+ T cells sorted from blood. This receptor was taken from a woman aged 18 to 35 in good health. V and J are TRBV7-2 and TRBJ2-5; D could derive from TRBD1 or TRBD2 (5 bases each). This CDR3 is CASSGDAKETQYF. DNA of the CDR3: TGTGCCAGCAGCGGGGACGCGAAAGAGACCCAGTACTTC.